Sequencing of this T cell receptor (beta chain) was carried out in a study of memory CD8 T cells in hepatitis C reinfection. Across the study: HCV reinfection meant a positive HCV RNA test after two negative tests at least 60 days apart. Between 3 and 8 weeks after reinfection detection, peak samples were drawn.

V lost 6 bases and J lost 7, with 22 bases in between. Germline CDR1 MDHEN, CDR2 SYDVKM. The CDR3 has 16 amino acids. Method: immunoSEQ multiplex PCR; TCRdb's copy keeps in-frame clones and lacks some. Here the sample spans 44,000 or so clones, approximately 88% being singletons. The time point denotes: peak reinfection, 3 to 8 weeks after reinfection detection. No in vitro expansion preceded TCR sequencing of the sorted cells. People who inject drugs from Montreal's HEPCO study were the donors. The sequencing input was naive CD8+ T cells sorted from blood. The TCR sequence derives from a young man with hepatitis C virus infection. The gene calls are TRBV28 and TRBJ2-1; a weak D match, TRBD2 (6 bases). The CDR3 protein is CASSSPVRAGRNEQFF. DNA for the CDR3: TGTGCCAGCAGCTCACCCGTTCGGGCGGGGAGGAATGAGCAGTTCTTC.